The rows below give T cell receptor beta chains drawn from one sample of a study of cytomegalovirus exposure and HLA in healthy donors. The method was immunoSEQ multiplex PCR; TCRdb's version includes in-frame clones alone and lacks a portion of them. The table includes approximately 99,000 clones, around three quarters detected once. Sequencing input: PBMCs. The receptors were sampled from a male donor in good health and CMV-seropositive. Both conserved end residues are part of each CDR3. The D gene is left open where the match is weak. A clone size is listed for some rows: how often the clone was seen (once, few, many), or a class if it is expanded.

CDR3 length,V gene,J gene,D gene,clone size,CDR3 DNA,CDR3 protein
15,TRBV27,TRBJ1-5,TRBD1,once,TGTGCCAGCAGTTCCTACAGGGGGCCGAATCAGCCCCAGCATTTT,CASSSYRGPNQPQHF
15,TRBV5-1,TRBJ2-4,NA,NA,TGCGCCAGCAGCTTGGCCAGGGACACCAAAAACATTCAGTACTTC,CASSLARDTKNIQYF
15,TRBV7-9,TRBJ2-3,NA,NA,TGTGCCAGCAGCTTAGCCGGGACACGCACAGATACGCAGTATTTT,CASSLAGTRTDTQYF
16,TRBV7-9,TRBJ1-5,TRBD1,NA,TGTGCCAGCAGCTTAGCAGGGCAGGGGGTGTTCGTGCCCCAGCATTTT,CASSLAGQGVFVPQHF
18,TRBV13,TRBJ1-4,TRBD1,NA,TGTGCCAGCAGCGGCATACTACCAGGGACAGAGAATAATGAAAAACTGTTTTTT,CASSGILPGTENNEKLFF
16,TRBV7-2,TRBJ1-3,TRBD1,once,TGTGCCAGCAGCTTAGCGGGCAGGGGGACTGGAAACACCATATATTTT,CASSLAGRGTGNTIYF
15,TRBV7-9,TRBJ2-7,TRBD2,NA,TGTGCCAGCAGCTCAGGGCGGGGGGCGGCCTACGAGCAGTACTTC,CASSSGRGAAYEQYF
14,TRBV7-3,TRBJ2-1,NA,few,TGTGCCAGCAGCCCCCGAGGGGGAGCCAATGAGCAGTTCTTC,CASSPRGGANEQFF
15,TRBV10-1,TRBJ1-1,NA,NA,TGCGCCAGCAGAGCCCAAGGGGGTCTGGGTACTGAAGCTTTCTTT,CASRAQGGLGTEAFF
13,TRBV6-5,TRBJ1-2,TRBD1,NA,TGTGCCAGCAGAACAAACAGGGGGTCTGGCTACACCTTC,CASRTNRGSGYTF
14,TRBV30,TRBJ2-5,NA,NA,TGTGCCTGGGGCCCAGGGGGGCCCCAAGAGACCCAGTACTTC,CAWGPGGPQETQYF
15,TRBV9,TRBJ2-1,TRBD1,NA,TGTGCCAGCAGCGAAGGACAGGGGATCCACAATGAGCAGTTCTTC,CASSEGQGIHNEQFF
14,TRBV6-5,TRBJ1-2,NA,few,TGTGCCAGCAGTTACGGGCAGCAAAACTATGGCTACACCTTC,CASSYGQQNYGYTF
14,TRBV4-1,TRBJ1-4,NA,few,TGCGCCAGCAGCAGGGCCGGGGCTAATGAAAAACTGTTTTTT,CASSRAGANEKLFF
11,TRBV29-1,TRBJ1-2,NA,few,TGCAGCGTTGAAGGAACTGAAGGCTACACCTTC,CSVEGTEGYTF
15,TRBV13,TRBJ1-1,TRBD1,NA,TGTGCCAGCAGCTTACTGCAGGGGGCCCCTACTGAAGCTTTCTTT,CASSLLQGAPTEAFF
11,TRBV7-9,TRBJ2-1,NA,NA,TGTGCCAGCAGCCCCAGGAATGAGCAGTTCTTC,CASSPRNEQFF
12,TRBV5-6,TRBJ1-2,NA,few,TGTGCCAGCAGCTTGACGAGCTATGGCTACACCTTC,CASSLTSYGYTF
15,TRBV7-9,TRBJ2-3,NA,once,TGTGCCAGCAGCTTAGATCTAGCCATCACAGATACGCAGTATTTT,CASSLDLAITDTQYF
15,TRBV9,TRBJ2-7,TRBD1,NA,TGTGCCAGCAGCCCAGCCGGGTTACAGGGGGGCGAGCAGTACTTC,CASSPAGLQGGEQYF
17,TRBV6-1,TRBJ2-5,NA,NA,TGTGCCAGCAGTGAATCTTGGGGGCAGGTGACGGGGGAGACCCAGTACTTC,CASSESWGQVTGETQYF
13,TRBV30,TRBJ2-7,TRBD1,NA,TGTGCCTGGAGTTCTACAGGGGGTAGGGAGCAGTACTTC,CAWSSTGGREQYF
13,TRBV19,TRBJ1-2,TRBD1,NA,TGTGCCAGTTCGGGACAGGTGAACTATGGCTACACCTTC,CASSGQVNYGYTF
14,TRBV9,TRBJ2-7,NA,NA,TGTGCCAGCAGCGTAGCCCCTCAGATCTACGAGCAGTACTTC,CASSVAPQIYEQYF
13,TRBV15,TRBJ2-7,NA,NA,TGTGCCACCAGCACGAGAAGGGGCTACGAGCAGTACTTC,CATSTRRGYEQYF
16,TRBV30,TRBJ2-7,TRBD1,few,TGTGCCTGGAGTTTACAAGGGACAGGGGGCTTCTACGAGCAGTACTTC,CAWSLQGTGGFYEQYF
16,TRBV6-5,TRBJ2-1,NA,NA,TGTGCCAGCAGTTACTCGGGGTCCCAGGGAAGGGGTGAGCAGTTCTTC,CASSYSGSQGRGEQFF
16,TRBV6-1,TRBJ1-4,TRBD1,NA,TGTGCCAGCAGTGAAAGATTAGGGACAGTTAATGAAAAACTGTTTTTT,CASSERLGTVNEKLFF